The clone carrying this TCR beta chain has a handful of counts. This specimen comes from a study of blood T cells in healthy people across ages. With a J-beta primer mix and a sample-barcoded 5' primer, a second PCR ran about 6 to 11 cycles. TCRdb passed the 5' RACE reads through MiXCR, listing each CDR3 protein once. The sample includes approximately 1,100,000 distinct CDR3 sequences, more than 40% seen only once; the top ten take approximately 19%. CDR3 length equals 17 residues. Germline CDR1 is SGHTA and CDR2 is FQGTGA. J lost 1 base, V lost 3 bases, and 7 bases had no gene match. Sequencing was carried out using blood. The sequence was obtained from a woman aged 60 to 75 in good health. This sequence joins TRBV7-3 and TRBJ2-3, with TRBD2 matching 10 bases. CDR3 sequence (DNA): TGTGCCAGCAGCTTCAGCGGGAGGGCGTGGGGCACAGATACGCAGTATTTT. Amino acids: CASSFSGRAWGTDTQYF.